The 18 T cell receptor beta chains listed next were all sequenced from one sample in a study of shared clonotypes between healthy human individuals. Using immunoSEQ multiplex PCR, the repertoire was profiled, and TCRdb retains in-frame clones only, with some absent. The sample has more than 2 million clones, around 95% seen once. The material sequenced was naive CD4+ T cells sorted from blood. Subset indicated: CD45RA+ positively selected. These receptors came from a man aged 18-30 years in good health.

V is TRBV5-1 and J is TRBJ1-4; TRBD1 agrees at 7 bases. V shed 0 bases and J 5 bases; nucleotides not matched to a gene: 7. CDR1 and CDR2 (germline): SGHRS, YFSETQ. This CDR3 contains 16 residues. The DNA for the CDR3 is TGCGCCAGCAGCTTGGAGGGACAGCCTAAAAATGAAAAACTGTTTTTT. Translated: CASSLEGQPKNEKLFF.

The genes are TRBV6-1 and TRBJ2-2; TRBD2 agrees at 9 bases. With 2 bases clipped from V and 13 bases from J, the junction kept 11 bases outside the gene matches. The CDR3 has 15 residues. Germline V gives CDR1 MNHNS, CDR2 SASEGT. DNA for the CDR3: TGTGCCAGCAGTGAAATGGTAGCGGGGGTTCAGGGGCTGTTTTTT. Translated, it gives CASSEMVAGVQGLFF.

For this clone: One end of the junction does not line up with germline, which may come from a read error. V is TRBV6-6 and J is TRBJ2-7, with D perhaps matching TRBD2 (6 bases). The CDR3 extends over 10 amino acids. CDR1 MNHNY and CDR2 SVGAGI come from the germline V gene (reference sequence). The CDR3 loop reads CASSGGTAHF. CDR3 nucleotides: TGTGCCAGCAGTGGGGGGACGGCCCACTTC.

V gene TRBV6-5 combines with J gene TRBJ1-2; D might be TRBD1 (5 bases). V was shortened by 6 bases and J by 3 bases, with 17 bases between the two germline ends. This CDR3 has 15 residues. CDR1 MNHEY and CDR2 SVGAGI come from the germline V gene. CDR3 in DNA: TGTGCCAGCAGGTCCGGGGGGGGATTGGACTATGGCTACACCTTC. As protein: CASRSGGGLDYGYTF.

V and J are TRBV6-5 and TRBJ2-2; D not resolved. V lost 9 bases to trimming and J lost 3 bases, with 11 bases between them. Germline assignment: CDR1 MNHEY and CDR2 SVGAGI. CDR3 length equals 13 residues. This CDR3 is CASQRFYTGELFF. CDR3 in DNA: TGTGCCAGTCAGAGATTTTACACCGGGGAGCTGTTTTTT.

V and J are TRBV4-2 and TRBJ1-2, with D possibly TRBD1 on 6 matching bases. CDR1 LGHNA and CDR2 YNFKEQ come from the germline V gene. The V gene lost 2 bases and the J gene lost 1 base, with 11 bases spanning the gap. This CDR3 spans 15 amino acids. CDR3: CASSQRQDLNYGYTF. The CDR3 DNA reads as TGTGCCAGCAGCCAAAGACAGGACCTTAACTATGGCTACACCTTC.

The rearrangement links TRBV10-3 to TRBJ1-1; D gene ambiguous. The CDR3 has 14 amino acids. Germline V gene sequence: CDR1 ENHRY, CDR2 SYGVKD. V was cut by 3 bases and J by 3 bases, with 11 bases left in between. The CDR3 nucleotides read TGTGCCATCAGTGACCTAGCTGGGGACACTGAAGCTTTCTTT. Translation: CAISDLAGDTEAFF.

This sequence joins TRBV5-6 and TRBJ2-1; TRBD2 is a possible D gene (5 bases). Germline CDR1 reads SGHDT; CDR2 reads YYEEEE. V lost 4 bases, J lost 7 bases, and 21 bases lay in between. This CDR3 region has 16 residues. This chain's CDR3 is CASSPQTGMGGNEQFF. CDR3 DNA: TGTGCCAGCAGCCCCCAAACCGGGATGGGTGGGAATGAGCAGTTCTTC. The whole variable domain, filled in from reference TRBV5-6 and TRBJ2-1, reads DAGVTQSPTHLIKTRGQQVTLRCSPKSGHDTVSWYQQALGQGPQFIFQYYEEEERQRGNFPDRFSGHQFPNYSSELNVNALLLGDSALYLCASSPQTGMGGNEQFFGPGTRLTVL.

The sample holds one count of this clone. This specimen includes other DNA sequences encoding the same CDR3. This chain links TRBV4-3 with TRBJ1-2; 8 bases align to TRBD1. Germline values: CDR1 LGHNA, CDR2 YSLEER. The CDR3 totals 13 residues. J lost 8 bases, V lost 3 bases, and 5 bases had no gene match. CDR3 amino acids: CASSQTGVGGYTF. The CDR3 nucleotides are TGCGCCAGCAGCCAGACAGGGGTGGGCGGCTACACCTTC.

V and J are TRBV18 and TRBJ1-1; 7 bases are a match to TRBD1. J lost 8 bases, V lost 4 bases, and 1 base had no gene match. The CDR3 runs 11 residues. The V gene's germline CDR1 is KGHSH and CDR2 LQKENI. The CDR3 sequence is CASSQQGEAFF. The CDR3 DNA is TGTGCCAGCTCACAACAGGGGGAAGCTTTCTTT.

The V call is TRBV2, the J call TRBJ2-3; 12 bases align to TRBD1. Trimming took 4 bases from V and 6 from J; bases not matched to a gene: 5. This CDR3 is built from 15 residues. The germline CDR1 and CDR2 sequences are SNHLY and FYNNEI. The CDR3 bases are TGTGCCAGCAGTGGGGGACAGGGGGCCTTTGATACGCAGTATTTT. The encoded protein is CASSGGQGAFDTQYF.

V usage is TRBV28 and J usage is TRBJ1-5, with TRBD1 as a possible D gene (5 bases). Germline lookup yields CDR1 MDHEN and CDR2 SYDVKM. V was pared by 7 bases and J by 0 bases, with 13 bases between. This CDR3 comprises 15 residues. This chain's CDR3 is CASTEQTASNQPQHF. Written as DNA, the CDR3 is TGTGCCAGCACCGAACAGACAGCTAGCAATCAGCCCCAGCATTTT. The full variable domain, its missing parts supplied by reference TRBV28 and TRBJ1-5, is DVKVTQSSRYLVKRTGEKVFLECVQDMDHENMFWYRQDPGLGLRLIYFSYDVKMKEKGDIPEGYSVSREKKERFSLILESASTNQTSMYLCASTEQTASNQPQHFGDGTRLSIL.

This clone was recorded once. V gene TRBV5-1 combines with J gene TRBJ1-1; D is uncertain. The CDR3 runs to 14 residues. V was clipped by 0 bases and J by 3 bases, with 9 bases between them. Per germline, CDR1 SGHRS and CDR2 YFSETQ. CDR3 bases: TGCGCCAGCAGCTTGGGGACGGCAGACACTGAAGCTTTCTTT. It specifies CASSLGTADTEAFF.

The V call is TRBV4-3, the J call TRBJ2-2, with 15 bases identical to TRBD2. CDR1 is LGHNA and CDR2 is YSLEER in the germline V gene. The CDR3 covers 17 residues. J gave up 0 bases and V 5 bases, and 1 base lay outside the gene matches. Here the CDR3 reads CASSGTSGRPNTGELFF. As DNA, the CDR3 is TGCGCCAGCAGCGGGACTAGCGGGAGGCCGAACACCGGGGAGCTGTTTTTT.

CDR3 sequence (DNA): TGTGCCAGCAGTGAACGGGGGCTGGCCAACGTCCTGACTTTC. Encoded protein: CASSERGLANVLTF. The genes are TRBV6-1 and TRBJ2-6; the D call may be TRBD1 or TRBD2 (6 bases each). There are 14 residues in the CDR3. Deletions cut 2 bases from V and 6 bases from J, with 8 bases between. Germline V gene data show CDR1 as MNHNS and CDR2 as SASEGT.

The chain uses TRBV7-2 and TRBJ2-5; possibly TRBD2 for D (5 bases). Germline CDR1 SGHTA, CDR2 FQGNSA. Trimming took off 6 bases at V and 1 base at J, with 12 bases between the two ends. This CDR3 region has 14 residues. Here the CDR3 DNA reads TGTGCCAGCAGGCTTACTAGTTTCCAAGAGACCCAGTACTTC. It encodes CASRLTSFQETQYF.

The chain combines TRBV28 with TRBJ1-5; TRBD1 matches 12 bases. Germline loops: CDR1 MDHEN, CDR2 SYDVKM. V was clipped by 4 bases and J by 7 bases; unmatched bases: 11. There are 17 residues in the CDR3. The CDR3 region has the DNA TGTGCCAGCAGTTCTCCCCCGGGACAGGGGGCTGGACAGCCCCAGCATTTT. Protein product: CASSSPPGQGAGQPQHF.

This rearrangement joins TRBV29-1 to TRBJ1-2; 7 bases fit TRBD1. The CDR3 has 12 residues. The germline V gene has CDR1 SQVTM and CDR2 ANQGSEA. J was trimmed by 4 bases and V by 7 bases; bases with no gene match: 6. CDR3 amino acids: CSAAGTAYGYTF. For the CDR3, the DNA is TGCAGCGCCGCCGGGACAGCCTATGGCTACACCTTC.